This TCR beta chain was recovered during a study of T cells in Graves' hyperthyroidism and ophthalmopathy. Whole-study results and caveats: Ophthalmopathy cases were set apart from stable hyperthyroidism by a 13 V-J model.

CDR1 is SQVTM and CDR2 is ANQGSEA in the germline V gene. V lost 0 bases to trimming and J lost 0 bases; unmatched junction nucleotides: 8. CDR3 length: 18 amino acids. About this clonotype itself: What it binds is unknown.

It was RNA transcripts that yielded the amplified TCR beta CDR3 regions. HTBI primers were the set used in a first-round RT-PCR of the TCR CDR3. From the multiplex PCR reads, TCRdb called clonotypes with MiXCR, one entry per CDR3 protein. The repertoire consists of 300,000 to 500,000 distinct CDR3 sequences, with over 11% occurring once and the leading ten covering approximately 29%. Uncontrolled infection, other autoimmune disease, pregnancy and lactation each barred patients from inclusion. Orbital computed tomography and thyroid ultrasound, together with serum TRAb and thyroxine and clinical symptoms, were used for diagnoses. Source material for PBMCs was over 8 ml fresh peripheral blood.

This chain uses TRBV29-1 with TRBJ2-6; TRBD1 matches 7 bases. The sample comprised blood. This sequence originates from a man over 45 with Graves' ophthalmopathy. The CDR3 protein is CSVEDWGTENSGANVLTF. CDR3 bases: TGCAGCGTTGAAGATTGGGGGACAGAAAACTCTGGGGCCAACGTCCTGACTTTC.